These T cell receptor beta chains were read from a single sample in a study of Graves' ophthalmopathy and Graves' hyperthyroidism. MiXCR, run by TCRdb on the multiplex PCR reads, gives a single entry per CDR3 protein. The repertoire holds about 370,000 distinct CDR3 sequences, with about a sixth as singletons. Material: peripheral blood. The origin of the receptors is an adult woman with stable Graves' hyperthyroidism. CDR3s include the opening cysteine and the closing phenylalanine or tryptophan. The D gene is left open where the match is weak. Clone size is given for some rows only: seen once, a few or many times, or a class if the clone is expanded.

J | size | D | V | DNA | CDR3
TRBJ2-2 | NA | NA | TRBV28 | TGTGTGGTCTGGGGGATCGCCGGGGTGCTGTGTTTT | CVVWGIAGVLCF
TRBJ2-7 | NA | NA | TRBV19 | TGTGCCAGTAGTCTGCGAAATGACGCGAGGGAGCAGTACTTC | CASSLRNDAREQYF
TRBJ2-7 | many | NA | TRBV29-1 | TGCAGCGTTGAAGAAGGCAGAAACGAGCAGTACTTC | CSVEEGRNEQYF
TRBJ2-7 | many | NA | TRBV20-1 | TGCAGTGCTAGCATCGACGGGAGTACCGCTGGGGAGCAGTACTTC | CSASIDGSTAGEQYF
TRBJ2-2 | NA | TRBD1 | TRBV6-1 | TGTGCTAGCAGTCAACGGACCGGGACAGGGGGATTCACCGGGGAGCTGTGTTTT | CASSQRTGTGGFTGELCF
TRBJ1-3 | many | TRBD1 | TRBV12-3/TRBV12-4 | TGTGCCAGCAGTCCGACAGGGAGGTTCGGAAACACCATATATTTT | CASSPTGRFGNTIYF
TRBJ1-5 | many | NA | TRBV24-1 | TGTGCCACCAGTGCGGTGGCAGGCGACAATCAGCCCCAGCATTTT | CATSAVAGDNQPQHF
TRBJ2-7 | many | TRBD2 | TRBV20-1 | TGCAGTGCTAGAGACCCTTCTAGCGGGACAACCTACGAGCAGTACTTC | CSARDPSSGTTYEQYF
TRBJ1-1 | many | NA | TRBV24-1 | TGTGCCGCCAGTGGCCTACGTGGCACTGAAGCTTTCTTT | CAASGLRGTEAFF
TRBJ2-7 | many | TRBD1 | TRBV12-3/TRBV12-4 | TGTGCCAGCAGTTTAAGGGGACAGGCCCTCCTTGGGACCTACGAGCAGTACTTC | CASSLRGQALLGTYEQYF
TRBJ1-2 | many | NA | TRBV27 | TGTGCCAGCAGGGTCTATGGCTACACCTTC | CASRVYGYTF
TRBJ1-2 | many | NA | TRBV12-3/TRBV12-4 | TGTGCCAGCAGTTTAGCCGCTCGGACGGCTAACTATGGCTACACCTTC | CASSLAARTANYGYTF
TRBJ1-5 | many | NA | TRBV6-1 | TGTGCCAGCCTAACAGGGTTTAATCAGCCCCAGCATTTT | CASLTGFNQPQHF
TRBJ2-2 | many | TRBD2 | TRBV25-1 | TGTGCCAGCAGTGAATTGTCTTTAACTAGCGGGAGGCCGCTTTCTGACGCCGGGGAGCTGTTTTTT | CASSELSLTSGRPLSDAGELFF
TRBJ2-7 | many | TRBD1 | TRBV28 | TGTGCCAGCAGTTTGTTTGACAGGGGGCCCTACGAGCAGTACTTC | CASSLFDRGPYEQYF
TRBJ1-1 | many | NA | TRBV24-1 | TGTGCCACCAGTGATTTGTGGGGGGAAGCTTTCTTT | CATSDLWGEAFF
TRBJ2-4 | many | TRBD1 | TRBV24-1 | TGTGCCACCCGCCTGGACAGGGGTGAAAACATTCAGTACTTC | CATRLDRGENIQYF
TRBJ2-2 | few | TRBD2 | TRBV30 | TGTGCCTGGAGTAGTGCGGGAGCGCACACCGGGGAGCTGTTTTTT | CAWSSAGAHTGELFF
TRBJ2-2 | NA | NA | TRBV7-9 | TGTGCCAGCAGCTTCCAGACAGACACCGGGGAGCTGTTTTTT | CASSFQTDTGELFF
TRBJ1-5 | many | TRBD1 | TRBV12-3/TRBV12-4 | TGTGCCAGCTCAGCGGGACAGCCCAATCAGCCCCAGCATTTT | CASSAGQPNQPQHF
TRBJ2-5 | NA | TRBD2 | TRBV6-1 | TGTGCCAGCAGTGGGGGGGGGATCGGTCAAGAGACCCAGTACTTC | CASSGGGIGQETQYF
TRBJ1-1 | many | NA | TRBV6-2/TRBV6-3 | TGTGCCAGCAGTTACAGCTTCCGACAAGGTCGGAGGGGGACTGAAGCTTTCTTT | CASSYSFRQGRRGTEAFF
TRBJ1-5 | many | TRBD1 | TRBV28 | TGTGCCAGCCGCCCGAGACAGGGTTCATGGCAGCCCCAGCATTTT | CASRPRQGSWQPQHF
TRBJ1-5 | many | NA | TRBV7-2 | TGTGCCAGCAGCCTAACACAGGGCCAGCCCCAGCATTTT | CASSLTQGQPQHF
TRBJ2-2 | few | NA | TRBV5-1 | TGCGCCAGCAGATGGACCGGGACTCCGAACACCGGGGAGCTGTTTTTT | CASRWTGTPNTGELFF
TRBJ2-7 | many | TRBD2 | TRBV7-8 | TGTGCCAGCAGCTGGAGGGGGACTAGCCGGAAAGGTGGGCAGTACTTC | CASSWRGTSRKGGQYF
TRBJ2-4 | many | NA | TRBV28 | TGTGCCAGCAGCCTTCCCGGGACAACGGGAAGAATTCAGTACTTC | CASSLPGTTGRIQYF
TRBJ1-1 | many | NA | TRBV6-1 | TGTGCCAGCAGTGAAATTCGGGGGGGAACTGAAGCTTTCTTT | CASSEIRGGTEAFF
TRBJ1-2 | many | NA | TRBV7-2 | TGTGCCAGCAGGGGAAGGTATGGCTACACCTTC | CASRGRYGYTF
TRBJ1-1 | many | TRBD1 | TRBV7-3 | TGTGCCAGCAGCCTATCCGGGACAGCTAACACTGAAGCTTTCTTT | CASSLSGTANTEAFF
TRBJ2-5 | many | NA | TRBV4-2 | TGTGCCAGCAGCCAAGCATTGGGAGAGACCCAGTACTTC | CASSQALGETQYF
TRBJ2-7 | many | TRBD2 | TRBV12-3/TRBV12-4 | TGTGCCAGCAGTTTTGGGGGTAGCGGGACCCCCTACGAGCAGTACTTC | CASSFGGSGTPYEQYF
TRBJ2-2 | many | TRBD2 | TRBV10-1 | TGCGCCAGCAGTGAGTCGCAGTTAGCGGGTCGGCACGGGGAGCTGTTTTTT | CASSESQLAGRHGELFF
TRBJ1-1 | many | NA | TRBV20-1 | TGCAGTGCTAGAGGGTATGTTTTCGACACTGAAGCTTTCTTT | CSARGYVFDTEAFF
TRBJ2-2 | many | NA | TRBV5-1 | TGCGCCAGCAGCTTGCCACCGGACTCGAACACCGGGGAGCTGTTTTTT | CASSLPPDSNTGELFF
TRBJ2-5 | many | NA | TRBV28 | TGTGCCAGCAGACCCCCGGGTGGGGAAGAGACCCAGTACTTC | CASRPPGGEETQYF
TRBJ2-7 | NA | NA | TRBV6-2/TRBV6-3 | TGTGCCAGCAGTTATTCTAGCACGTCTACCTACGAGCAGTACTTC | CASSYSSTSTYEQYF
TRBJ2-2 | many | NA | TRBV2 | TGTGCCAGCAGTTTCGACAGGTCGAACACCGGGGAGCTGTTTTTT | CASSFDRSNTGELFF
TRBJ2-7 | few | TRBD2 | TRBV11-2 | TGTGCCAGCAGCTTATTCGCGGGAGGGGGCTACGAGCAGTACTTC | CASSLFAGGGYEQYF
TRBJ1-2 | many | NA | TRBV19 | TGTGCCAGTAGTATTCGACAAATCCCCTTCTATGGCTACACCTTC | CASSIRQIPFYGYTF
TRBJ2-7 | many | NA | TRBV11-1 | TGTGCCAGCAGCCTCCAGTTTGCGGCGGGGGCCGGGATCCACGAGCAGTACTTC | CASSLQFAAGAGIHEQYF
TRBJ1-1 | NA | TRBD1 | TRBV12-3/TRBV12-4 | TGTGCCAGCAGTTTTGACAGGGGCGAGACGGCTTTCTTT | CASSFDRGETAFF